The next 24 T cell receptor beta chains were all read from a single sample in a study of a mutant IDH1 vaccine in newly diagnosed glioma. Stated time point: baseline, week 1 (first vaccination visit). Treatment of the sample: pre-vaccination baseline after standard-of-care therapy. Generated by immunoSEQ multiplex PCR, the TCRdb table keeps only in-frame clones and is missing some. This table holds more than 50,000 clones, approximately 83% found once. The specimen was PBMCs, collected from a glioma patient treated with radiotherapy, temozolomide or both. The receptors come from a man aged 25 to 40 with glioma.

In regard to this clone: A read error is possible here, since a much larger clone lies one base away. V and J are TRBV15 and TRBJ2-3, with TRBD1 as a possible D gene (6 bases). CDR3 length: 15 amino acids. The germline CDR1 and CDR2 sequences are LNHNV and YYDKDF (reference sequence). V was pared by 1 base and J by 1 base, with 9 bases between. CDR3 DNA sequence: TGTGCCACCAGCAGAGTAAGGACAGGCACAGATACGCAGTATTTT. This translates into CATSRVRTGTDTQYF.

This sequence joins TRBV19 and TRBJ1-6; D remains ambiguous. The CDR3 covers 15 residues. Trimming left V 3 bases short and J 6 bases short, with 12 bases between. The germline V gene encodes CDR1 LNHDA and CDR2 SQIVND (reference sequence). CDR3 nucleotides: TGTGCCAGTAGTATCACCGGGCCGCTTAATTCACCCCTCCACTTT. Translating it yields CASSITGPLNSPLHF.

The chain's CDR3 is CASSLGDRLAKNIQYF. Written as DNA, the CDR3 is TGTGCCAGCAGCTTAGGGGACAGACTAGCCAAAAACATTCAGTACTTC. The rearrangement uses TRBV13 and TRBJ2-4; weak D call: TRBD1 (6 bases). Germline-derived CDR1 and CDR2 are PRHDT and FYEKMQ (reference sequence). V was trimmed by 0 bases and J by 0 bases, leaving 9 bases between them. CDR3 length: 16 residues.

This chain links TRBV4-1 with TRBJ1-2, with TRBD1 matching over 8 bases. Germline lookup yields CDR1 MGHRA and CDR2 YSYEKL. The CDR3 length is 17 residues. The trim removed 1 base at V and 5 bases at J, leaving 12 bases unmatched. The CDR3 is CASSQAHGQGDTYGYTF. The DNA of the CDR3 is TGCGCCAGCAGCCAAGCACACGGACAGGGTGATACTTATGGCTACACCTTC.

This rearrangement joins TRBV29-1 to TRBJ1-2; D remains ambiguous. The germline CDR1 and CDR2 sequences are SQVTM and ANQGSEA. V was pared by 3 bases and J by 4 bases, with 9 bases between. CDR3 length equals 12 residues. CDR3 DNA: TGCAGCGTTGATCCGAAGATCTATGGCTACACCTTC. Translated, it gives CSVDPKIYGYTF.

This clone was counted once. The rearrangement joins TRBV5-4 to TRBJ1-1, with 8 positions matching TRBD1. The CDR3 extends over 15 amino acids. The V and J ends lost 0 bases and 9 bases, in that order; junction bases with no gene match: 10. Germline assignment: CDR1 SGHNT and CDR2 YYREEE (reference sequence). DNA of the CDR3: TGTGCCAGCAGCTTGGTGGAGGACAGGGCGGACCAAGCTTTCTTT. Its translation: CASSLVEDRADQAFF.

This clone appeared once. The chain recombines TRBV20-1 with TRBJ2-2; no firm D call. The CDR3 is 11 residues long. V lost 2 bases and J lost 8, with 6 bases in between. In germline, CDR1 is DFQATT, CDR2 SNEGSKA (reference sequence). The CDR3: CSARMQGELFF. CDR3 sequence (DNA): TGCAGTGCTAGAATGCAGGGGGAGCTGTTTTTT.

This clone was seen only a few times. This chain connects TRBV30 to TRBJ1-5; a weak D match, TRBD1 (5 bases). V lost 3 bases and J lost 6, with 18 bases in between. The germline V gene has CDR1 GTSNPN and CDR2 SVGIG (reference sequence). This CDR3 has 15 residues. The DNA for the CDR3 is TGTGCCTGGAGAGAGGGCTACACTCAGGGTCAGCCCCAGCATTTT. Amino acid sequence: CAWREGYTQGQPQHF. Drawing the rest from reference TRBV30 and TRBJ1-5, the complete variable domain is SQTIHQWPATLVQPVGSPLSLECTVEGTSNPNLYWYRQAAGRGLQLLFYSVGIGQISSEVPQNLSASRPQDRQFILSSKKLLLSDSGFYLCAWREGYTQGQPQHFGDGTRLSIL.

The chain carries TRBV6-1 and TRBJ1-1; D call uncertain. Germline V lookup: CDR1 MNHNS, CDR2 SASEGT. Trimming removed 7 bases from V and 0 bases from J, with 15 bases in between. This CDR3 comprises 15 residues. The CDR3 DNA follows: TGTGCCAGCATCAGGTTGCCATCTGTGAACACTGAAGCTTTCTTT. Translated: CASIRLPSVNTEAFF.

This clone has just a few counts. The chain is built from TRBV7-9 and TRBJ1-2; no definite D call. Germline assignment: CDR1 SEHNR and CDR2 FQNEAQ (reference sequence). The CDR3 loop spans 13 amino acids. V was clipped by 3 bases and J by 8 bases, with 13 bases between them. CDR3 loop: CASSFGDVNGYTF. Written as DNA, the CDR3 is TGTGCCAGCAGCTTCGGAGACGTCAACGGCTACACCTTC.

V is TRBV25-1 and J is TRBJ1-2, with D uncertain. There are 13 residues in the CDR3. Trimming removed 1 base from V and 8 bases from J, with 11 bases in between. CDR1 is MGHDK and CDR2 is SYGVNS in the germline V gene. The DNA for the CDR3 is TGTGCCAGCAGTGAATCCAGTTTTCACGGCTACACCTTC. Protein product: CASSESSFHGYTF.

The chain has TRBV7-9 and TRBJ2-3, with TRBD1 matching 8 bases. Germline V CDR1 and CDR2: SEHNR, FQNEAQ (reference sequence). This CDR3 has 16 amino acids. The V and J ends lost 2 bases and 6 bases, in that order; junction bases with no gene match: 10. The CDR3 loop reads CASSLYDRGGRDTQYF. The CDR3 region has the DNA TGTGCCAGCAGCTTATACGACAGGGGAGGCCGGGATACGCAGTATTTT.

The CDR3 DNA reads as TGTGCCAGCAGCAACGTAGGCTACGAGCAGTACTTC. This gives the protein CASSNVGYEQYF. The V gene is TRBV2, the J gene TRBJ2-7; D unresolved. Between the trimmed V and J ends, which lost 6 bases and 3 bases, there was a span of 9 bases. This CDR3 comprises 12 residues. The germline CDR1 and CDR2 sequences are SNHLY and FYNNEI. Complete variable domain (other parts from reference TRBV2 and TRBJ2-7): EPEVTQTPSHQVTQMGQEVILRCVPISNHLYFYWYRQILGQKVEFLVSFYNNEISEKSEIFDDQFSVERPDGSNFTLKIRSTKLEDSAMYFCASSNVGYEQYFGPGTRLTVT.

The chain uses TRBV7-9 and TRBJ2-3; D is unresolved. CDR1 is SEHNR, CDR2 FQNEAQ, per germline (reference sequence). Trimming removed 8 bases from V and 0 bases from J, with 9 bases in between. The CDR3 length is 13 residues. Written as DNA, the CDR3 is TGTGCCAGCCCGGATCTTAGCACAGATACGCAGTATTTT. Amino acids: CASPDLSTDTQYF.

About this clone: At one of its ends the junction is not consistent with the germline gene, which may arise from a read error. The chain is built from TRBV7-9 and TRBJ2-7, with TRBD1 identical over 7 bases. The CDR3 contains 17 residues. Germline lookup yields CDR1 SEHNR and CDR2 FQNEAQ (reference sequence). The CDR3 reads CASSLGLGDRASYEQYF. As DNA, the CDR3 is TGTGCCAGCAGTTTAGGGCTTGGGGACAGAGCATCCTACGAGCAGTACTTC.

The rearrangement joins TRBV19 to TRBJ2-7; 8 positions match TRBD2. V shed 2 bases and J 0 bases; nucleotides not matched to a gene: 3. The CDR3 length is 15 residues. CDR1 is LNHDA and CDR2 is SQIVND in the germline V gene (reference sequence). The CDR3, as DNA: TGTGCCAGTAGTATATCGGCGGGGGGCTCCTACGAGCAGTACTTC. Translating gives CASSISAGGSYEQYF.

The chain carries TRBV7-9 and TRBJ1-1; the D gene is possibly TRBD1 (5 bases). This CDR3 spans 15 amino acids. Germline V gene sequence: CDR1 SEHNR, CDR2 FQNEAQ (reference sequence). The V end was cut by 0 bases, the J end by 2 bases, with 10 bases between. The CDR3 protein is CASSLALTVNTEAFF. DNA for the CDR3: TGTGCCAGCAGCTTAGCCCTGACAGTCAACACTGAAGCTTTCTTT.

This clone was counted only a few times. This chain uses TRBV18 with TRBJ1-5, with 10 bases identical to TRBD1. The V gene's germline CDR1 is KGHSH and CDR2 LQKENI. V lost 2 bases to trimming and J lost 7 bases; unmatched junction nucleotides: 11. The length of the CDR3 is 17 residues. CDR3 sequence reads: CASSPRLRDRGDQPQHF. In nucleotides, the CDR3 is TGTGCCAGCTCACCAAGGCTGCGGGACAGGGGAGACCAGCCCCAGCATTTT.

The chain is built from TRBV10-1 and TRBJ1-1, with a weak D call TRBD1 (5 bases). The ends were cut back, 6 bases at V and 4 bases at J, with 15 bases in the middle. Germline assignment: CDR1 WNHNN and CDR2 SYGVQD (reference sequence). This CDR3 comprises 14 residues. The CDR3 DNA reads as TGCGCCAGCAGCCCCGTGAGGGGTTCCACTGAAGCTTTCTTT. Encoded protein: CASSPVRGSTEAFF.

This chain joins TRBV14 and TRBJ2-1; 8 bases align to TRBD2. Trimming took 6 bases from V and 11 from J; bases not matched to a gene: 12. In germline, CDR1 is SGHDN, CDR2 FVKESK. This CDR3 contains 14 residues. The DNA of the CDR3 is TGTGCCAGCAGGCCGGGGGGGCAAAGGCCAAAGCAGTTCTTC. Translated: CASRPGGQRPKQFF.

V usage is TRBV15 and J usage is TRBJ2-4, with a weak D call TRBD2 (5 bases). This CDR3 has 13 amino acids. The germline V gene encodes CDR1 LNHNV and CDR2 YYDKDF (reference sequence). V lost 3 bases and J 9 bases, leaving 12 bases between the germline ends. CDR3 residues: CATSSIHRGIQYF. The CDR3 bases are TGTGCCACCAGCAGTATTCATCGGGGCATTCAGTACTTC.

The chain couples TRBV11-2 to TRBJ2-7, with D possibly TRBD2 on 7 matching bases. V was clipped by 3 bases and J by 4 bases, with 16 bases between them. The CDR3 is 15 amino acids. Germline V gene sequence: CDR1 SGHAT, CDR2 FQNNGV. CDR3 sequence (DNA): TGTGCCAGCAGCTTGGTGGGGGGGGCGATTTACGAGCAGTACTTC. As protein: CASSLVGGAIYEQYF.

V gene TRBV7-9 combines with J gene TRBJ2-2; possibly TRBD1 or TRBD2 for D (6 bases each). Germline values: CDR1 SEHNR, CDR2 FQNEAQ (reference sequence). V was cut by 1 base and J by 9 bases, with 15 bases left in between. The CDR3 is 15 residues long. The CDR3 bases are TGTGCCAGCAGCTTAGAGACGGGGGCCAGAAGGGAGCTGTTTTTT. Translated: CASSLETGARRELFF.

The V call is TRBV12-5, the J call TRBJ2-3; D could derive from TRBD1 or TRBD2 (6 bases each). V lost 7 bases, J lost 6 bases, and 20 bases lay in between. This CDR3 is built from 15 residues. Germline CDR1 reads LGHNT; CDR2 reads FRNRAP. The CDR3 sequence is CASALWGARQDTQYF. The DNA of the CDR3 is TGTGCTAGTGCCCTGTGGGGGGCCCGGCAGGATACGCAGTATTTT.